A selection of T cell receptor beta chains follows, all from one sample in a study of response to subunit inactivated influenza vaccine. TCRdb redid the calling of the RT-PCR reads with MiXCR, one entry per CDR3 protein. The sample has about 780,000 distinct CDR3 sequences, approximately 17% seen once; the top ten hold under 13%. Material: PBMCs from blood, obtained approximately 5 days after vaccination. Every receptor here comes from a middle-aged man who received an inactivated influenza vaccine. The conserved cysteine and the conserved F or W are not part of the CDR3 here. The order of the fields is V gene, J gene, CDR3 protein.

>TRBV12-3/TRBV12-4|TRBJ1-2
ASSLSTAYGYT
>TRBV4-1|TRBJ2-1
ASSQVSGRERFGEQF
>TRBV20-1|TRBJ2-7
SGEDRHAGSYEQY
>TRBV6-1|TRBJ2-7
ASRQRQGRWEQY
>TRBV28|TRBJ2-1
ASSTGTSGRREQF
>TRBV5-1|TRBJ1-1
ASSLRTLNTEAF
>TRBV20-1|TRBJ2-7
SAHAGTSYEQY
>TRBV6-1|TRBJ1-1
ASSIPGGGTEAF
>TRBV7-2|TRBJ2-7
ASSPGVGIGEQY
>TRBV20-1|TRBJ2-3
SARGGGALDDTQY
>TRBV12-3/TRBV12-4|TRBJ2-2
AGGQGSGELF
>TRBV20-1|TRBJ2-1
SALFRDRGYNEQF
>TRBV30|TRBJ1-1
AWSRPGGGYTEAF
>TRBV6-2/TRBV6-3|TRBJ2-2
ASSRDRLTTGELF
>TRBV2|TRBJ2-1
ASRPLAGVSSYNEQF
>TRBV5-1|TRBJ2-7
ASSAGLAGGNEQY
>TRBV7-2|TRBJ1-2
ASSLGTGRGYT
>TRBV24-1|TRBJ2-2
ATSQTANTGELF
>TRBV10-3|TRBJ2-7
AISGGKAGEQY
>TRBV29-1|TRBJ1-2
SGQGADGYT
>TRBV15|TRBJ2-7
ATSSNRDRHYEQY
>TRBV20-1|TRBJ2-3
SARAVQGATDTQY
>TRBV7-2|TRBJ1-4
ASSPMGVANEKLF
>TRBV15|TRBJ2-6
ATSSPGRAGANVLT